The sequence of this T cell receptor beta chain was determined in a study of blood T cell repertoires in COVID-19. About the research overall: Samples representing acute and convalescent COVID-19 were sourced from the United States, Italy and Spain. Nucleic acid was either cDNA or gDNA, and it came from T cells, B-cell-depleted T cells, or PBMCs.

In the original workflow: Scientists estimated how many nucleated cells there were by amplifying reference gene primers. Assay used: immunoSEQ multiplex PCR; TCRdb lists only in-frame clones, some missing. The D gene and trimming were derived from the DNA, and the V and J assignments and clone size from that table. Of some 130,000 clones listed, approximately 80% were seen once; the top ten hold 9.5% to 10%. CDR1 and CDR2 (germline): SGHTA, FQGNSA. The V gene end was trimmed by 5 bases and the J gene end by 5 bases; junction bases not matched to a gene: 9. This CDR3 region has 14 residues. The material sequenced was peripheral blood. The sequence came from a man aged 40-50 years with active or convalescent COVID-19. The rearrangement links TRBV7-2 to TRBJ2-7; TRBD1 aligns across 7 bases. CDR3 protein: CASSRAQGVHEQYF. The DNA of the CDR3 is TGTGCCAGCAGCCGGGCGCAGGGGGTCCACGAGCAGTACTTC.